Shown below are 26 T cell receptor beta chains from a single sample sequenced in a study of long-term antiretroviral therapy in people with HIV. At the survey level, the v3.0 immunoSEQ assay was run. The table came from immunoSEQ multiplex PCR; TCRdb's copy has only in-frame clones and leaves some out. The sample shows over 10,000 clones, roughly three quarters of them seen only once. The specimen comprised unsorted PBMCs, sampled 0.5 years before starting antiretroviral therapy. These receptors came from a woman between 40 and 50 years old with HIV.

This sequence joins TRBV19 and TRBJ2-7; 9 bases align to TRBD2. Trimming took 6 bases from V and 2 from J; bases not matched to a gene: 2. Germline V gene sequence: CDR1 LNHDA, CDR2 SQIVND (reference sequence). This CDR3 comprises 13 residues. The CDR3 bases are TGTGCCAGTAGCCTAGCGGGGACCTACGAGCAGTACTTC. Its translation: CASSLAGTYEQYF.

CDR3 protein: CASSQDDGGLGGEQYF. CDR3 bases: TGCGCCAGCAGCCAAGATGACGGGGGGTTAGGCGGAGAGCAGTACTTC. This chain uses TRBV4-3 with TRBJ2-7, with 7 nucleotides matching TRBD2. With 0 bases clipped from V and 7 bases from J, the junction kept 12 bases outside the gene matches. The CDR3 sequence is 16 residues long. CDR1 is LGHNA and CDR2 is YSLEER in the germline V gene.

The chain employs TRBV27 and TRBJ2-6; D not certain. The CDR3 has 15 residues. The V gene lost 5 bases and the J gene lost 0 bases, with 8 bases spanning the gap. The germline V gene encodes CDR1 MNHEY and CDR2 SMNVEV (reference sequence). The CDR3 loop is CASSIISSGANVLTF. The CDR3 bases are TGTGCCAGCAGTATAATCAGCTCTGGGGCCAACGTCCTGACTTTC.

This clone was detected only once. CDR3 DNA: TGTGCCTGGAGCCGGGGACGGTATAGCAATCAGCCCCAGCATTTT. Protein sequence: CAWSRGRYSNQPQHF. The V gene is TRBV30, the J gene TRBJ1-5; maybe TRBD1 (5 bases). The germline V gene has CDR1 GTSNPN and CDR2 SVGIG (reference sequence). Trimming shortened V by 3 bases and J by 0 bases, and 12 bases separated the two germline ends. This CDR3 is 15 amino acids long.

The chain combines TRBV29-1 with TRBJ1-2; 8 nucleotides line up with TRBD1. The CDR3 is made up of 16 amino acids. Trimming at V came to 1 base and at J to 4 bases, leaving 11 bases not matched to a gene. Germline V gives CDR1 SQVTM, CDR2 ANQGSEA. The CDR3 DNA reads TGCAGCGTTGAAGGCCAACCGGGACAGGCCGTCTATGGCTACACCTTC. Translated, it gives CSVEGQPGQAVYGYTF.

This chain links TRBV11-2 with TRBJ1-1; D is unresolved. CDR1 is SGHAT and CDR2 is FQNNGV in the germline V gene. CDR3 length: 14 amino acids. V gave up 2 bases and J gave up 7 bases, with 14 bases separating them. The CDR3 nucleotides read TGTGCCAGCAGCTTAACGAGAGGGAACTTTGAAGCTTTCTTT. Residues: CASSLTRGNFEAFF.

The genes are TRBV6-5 and TRBJ2-6, with 9 bases aligning to TRBD1. The CDR3 runs to 15 residues. J lost 4 bases, V lost 6 bases, and 4 bases had no gene match. Germline V gene data show CDR1 as MNHEY and CDR2 as SVGAGI. CDR3 amino acids: CASREQGAGANVLTF. The CDR3 coding sequence is TGTGCCAGCAGGGAACAGGGGGCGGGGGCCAACGTCCTGACTTTC.

The genes are TRBV11-3 and TRBJ2-5; D gene uncertain. The V gene's germline CDR1 is SGHNT and CDR2 YENEEA. The V end was cut by 5 bases, the J end by 5 bases, with 6 bases between. This CDR3 spans 11 amino acids. The CDR3 region has the DNA TGTGCCAGCAGCCCCTCCGAGACCCAGTACTTC. Its translation: CASSPSETQYF. The whole variable domain, remainder taken from reference TRBV11-3 and TRBJ2-5, is EAGVVQSPRYKIIEKKQPVAFWCNPISGHNTLYWYLQNLGQGPELLIRYENEEAVDDSQLPKDRFSAERLKGVDSTLKIQPAELGDSAVYLCASSPSETQYFGPGTRLLVL.

Only a few counts were recorded for this clone. The rearrangement uses TRBV30 and TRBJ1-4, with TRBD1 as a possible D gene (5 bases). CDR1 and CDR2 (germline): GTSNPN, SVGIG (reference sequence). V shed 2 bases and J shed 3 bases, with 22 bases lying between them. This CDR3 comprises 18 residues. CDR3 amino acids: CAWSFFTGVGKANEKLFF. The CDR3 bases are TGTGCCTGGAGTTTCTTCACGGGGGTCGGGAAGGCTAATGAAAAACTGTTTTTT. The full variable domain, rest sourced from reference TRBV30 and TRBJ1-4, is SQTIHQWPATLVQPVGSPLSLECTVEGTSNPNLYWYRQAAGRGLQLLFYSVGIGQISSEVPQNLSASRPQDRQFILSSKKLLLSDSGFYLCAWSFFTGVGKANEKLFFGSGTQLSVL.

The chain combines TRBV5-6 with TRBJ1-1, with 9 nucleotides matching TRBD1. The CDR3 totals 16 residues. Germline CDR1 and CDR2: SGHDT and YYEEEE. V dropped 4 bases and J dropped 6; count of bases not matched to a gene: 13. DNA for the CDR3: TGTGCCAGCAGCCCATACCCCGGGACAGGGATGGCTGAAGCTTTCTTT. Its protein product is CASSPYPGTGMAEAFF.

This clone was observed a handful of times. This chain uses TRBV15 with TRBJ2-3, with 11 positions matching TRBD2. The V and J ends lost 0 bases and 6 bases, in that order; junction bases with no gene match: 11. Germline loops: CDR1 LNHNV, CDR2 YYDKDF (reference sequence). The CDR3 is 18 residues long. This chain's CDR3 is CATSRDPGLAGGGDTQYF. CDR3 nucleotides: TGTGCCACCAGCAGAGATCCCGGACTAGCGGGCGGGGGGGATACGCAGTATTTT.

The chain employs TRBV7-2 and TRBJ2-3; D may be TRBD1 or TRBD2 (5 bases each). The V and J ends lost 1 base and 6 bases respectively, with 11 bases between them. Germline lookup yields CDR1 SGHTA and CDR2 FQGNSA. CDR3 size: 14 residues. CDR3 in DNA: TGTGCCAGCAGCTTAGATGGCAGGGAGGATACGCAGTATTTT. Its translation: CASSLDGREDTQYF.

The gene calls are TRBV6-1 and TRBJ2-7, with TRBD2 matching 10 bases. The germline V gene encodes CDR1 MNHNS and CDR2 SASEGT. V trimming: 5 bases; J trimming: 6 bases; junction bases outside the gene matches: 10. This CDR3 is 15 amino acids long. This CDR3 is CASSPLAGETPEQYF. Here the CDR3 DNA reads TGTGCCAGCAGTCCTCTAGCGGGAGAAACCCCCGAGCAGTACTTC.

V and J are TRBV11-3 and TRBJ2-5; D possibly uses TRBD1 or TRBD2 (6 bases each). Between the trimmed V and J ends, which lost 4 bases and 1 base, there was a span of 10 bases. The CDR3 runs to 14 residues. Germline assignment: CDR1 SGHNT and CDR2 YENEEA. The CDR3 spells CASSSGGGQETQYF. CDR3 DNA: TGTGCCAGCAGCTCTGGAGGGGGCCAAGAGACCCAGTACTTC.

This chain joins TRBV19 and TRBJ1-1; D is possibly TRBD1 (6 bases). The germline CDR1 and CDR2 sequences are LNHDA and SQIVND (reference sequence). CDR3 size: 14 residues. V gave up 3 bases and J gave up 8 bases, with 16 bases separating them. CDR3 amino acids: CASSMGLMGTEAFF. As DNA, the CDR3 is TGTGCCAGTAGTATGGGGCTCATGGGGACAGAAGCTTTCTTT.

This clone was found a few times. The chain is built from TRBV5-4 and TRBJ2-3; 8 nucleotides line up with TRBD1. The CDR3 runs 16 residues. CDR1 is SGHNT and CDR2 is YYREEE in the germline V gene (reference sequence). The V gene end was trimmed by 4 bases and the J gene end by 1 base; junction bases not matched to a gene: 8. CDR3 bases: TGTGCCAGCAGCGAACTACAGGGGGTAGGCACAGATACGCAGTATTTT. Protein: CASSELQGVGTDTQYF.

The chain carries TRBV7-2 and TRBJ2-6, with 7 bases identical to TRBD1. The germline gives CDR1 SGHTA, CDR2 FQGNSA. The CDR3 covers 18 residues. V lost 1 base to trimming and J lost 4 bases; unmatched junction nucleotides: 10. CDR3 in amino acids: CASSLGQGVSIGANVLTF. The CDR3 bases are TGTGCCAGCAGCTTAGGGCAGGGGGTCTCGATCGGGGCCAACGTCCTGACTTTC.

In its sample, this clone was seen once. The CDR3 bases are TGTGCCGGGATCACCGGCAGGGAAGCGGACAGGGCGATCGAAAAACTGTTTTTT. This gives the protein CAGITGREADRAIEKLFF. The J gene is TRBJ1-4, the V gene TRBV30, with TRBD1 identical over 8 bases. V dropped 8 bases and J dropped 8; count of bases not matched to a gene: 25. The CDR3 totals 18 residues. Germline V gene data show CDR1 as GTSNPN and CDR2 as SVGIG (reference sequence). The whole variable domain, filled in from reference TRBV30 and TRBJ1-4, reads SQTIHQWPATLVQPVGSPLSLECTVEGTSNPNLYWYRQAAGRGLQLLFYSVGIGQISSEVPQNLSASRPQDRQFILSSKKLLLSDSGFYLCAGITGREADRAIEKLFFGSGTQLSVL.

This clone was detected a few times. This rearrangement joins TRBV30 to TRBJ1-5; D possibly corresponds to TRBD1 (6 bases). The CDR3 covers 14 residues. Germline V gene sequence: CDR1 GTSNPN, CDR2 SVGIG (reference sequence). The V gene lost 0 bases and the J gene lost 4 bases, with 10 bases spanning the gap. CDR3 residues: CAWSVTGRNQPQHF. The CDR3 DNA follows: TGTGCCTGGAGTGTAACAGGGCGGAATCAGCCCCAGCATTTT. The variable domain in full, with the rest retrieved from reference TRBV30 and TRBJ1-5, is SQTIHQWPATLVQPVGSPLSLECTVEGTSNPNLYWYRQAAGRGLQLLFYSVGIGQISSEVPQNLSASRPQDRQFILSSKKLLLSDSGFYLCAWSVTGRNQPQHFGDGTRLSIL.

The rearrangement links TRBV2 to TRBJ1-2, with D uncertain. Deletions cut 4 bases from V and 1 base from J, with 10 bases between. Germline V gene lookup returns CDR1 SNHLY and CDR2 FYNNEI. The CDR3 runs to 14 residues. CDR3: CASSVGRNNYGYTF. DNA for the CDR3: TGTGCCAGCAGTGTTGGGAGAAATAACTATGGCTACACCTTC.

This clone appeared a few times. This chain connects TRBV14 to TRBJ2-7; D is possibly TRBD2 (7 bases). The CDR3 totals 18 residues. CDR1 is SGHDN, CDR2 FVKESK, per germline. V lost 2 bases and J 4 bases, leaving 24 bases between the germline ends. In nucleotides, the CDR3 is TGTGCCAGCAGCCAACGAGGGGGGGCCTCCGCGGAGTCATACGAGCAGTACTTC. Its translation: CASSQRGGASAESYEQYF.

DNA of the CDR3: TGTGCCAGCAGCCAAAGTACGACAGCCTCTGGAAACACCATATATTTT. Translating gives CASSQSTTASGNTIYF. This chain connects TRBV14 to TRBJ1-3; tentative D call: TRBD1 (5 bases). With 2 bases removed from V and 0 bases from J, the gap between germline ends came to 11 bases. In germline, CDR1 is SGHDN, CDR2 FVKESK. This CDR3 spans 16 amino acids.

The chain carries TRBV27 and TRBJ1-2, with TRBD1 matching over 9 bases. The junction had 10 bases not matched to a gene; V was cut back by 6 bases and J by 2 bases. In germline, CDR1 is MNHEY, CDR2 SMNVEV (reference sequence). The CDR3 runs 16 residues. The CDR3 nucleotides are TGTGCCAGCAGCCCCGATCCGGGACAGGGAAACTATGGCTACACCTTC. Translating gives CASSPDPGQGNYGYTF.

The V call is TRBV4-1, the J call TRBJ1-2; 7 nucleotides match TRBD1. The CDR3 runs to 17 residues. Unmatched junction bases numbered 13, after V lost 2 bases and J lost 4 bases. Germline assignment: CDR1 MGHRA and CDR2 YSYEKL. CDR3 in amino acids: CASSQQWGGTDLYGYTF. DNA of the CDR3: TGCGCCAGCAGCCAACAATGGGGAGGGACAGACCTCTATGGCTACACCTTC.

This clone is deemed medium-sized (0.01 to 0.1%). This chain joins TRBV6-1 and TRBJ1-1; D not certain. This CDR3 is 12 amino acids long. Trimming took off 4 bases at V and 6 bases at J, with 9 bases between the two ends. CDR1 is MNHNS and CDR2 is SASEGT in the germline V gene. The CDR3 nucleotides are TGTGCCAGCAGTGGGGGTGTGGCTGAAGCTTTCTTT. It translates to CASSGGVAEAFF.

The genes are TRBV5-1 and TRBJ2-6; D is unclear. V lost 2 bases, J lost 2 bases, and 11 bases lay in between. CDR1 and CDR2 (germline): SGHRS, YFSETQ. The CDR3 spans 16 residues. The CDR3 here is CASSLGSTTGANVLTF. CDR3 sequence (DNA): TGCGCCAGCAGCTTAGGTAGTACTACTGGGGCCAACGTCCTGACTTTC.